This paragraph covers one T cell receptor beta chain sequence. This sample is part of a study of T cell changes during pregnancy in multiple sclerosis. In germline, CDR1 is LGHNA, CDR2 YSLEER. The length of the CDR3 is 15 residues. Unmatched junction bases numbered 6, after V lost 2 bases and J lost 9 bases. The method was immunoSEQ multiplex PCR; TCRdb's version includes in-frame clones alone and lacks a portion of them. The data hold about 40,000 clones, with about 90% observed a single time. This TCR was sampled from a female donor with multiple sclerosis, enrolled in a pregnancy study. The chain uses TRBV4-3 and TRBJ2-1, with 11 bases lining up with TRBD2. This specimen was CD4+ T cells from peripheral blood mononuclear cells, taken before pregnancy. CDR3 in DNA: TGCGCCAGCAGCCAAACTAGCGGGAGCATAGGTGAGCAGTTCTTC. It specifies CASSQTSGSIGEQFF.